This TCR beta chain was observed in a study of T-cell reconstitution after alpha-beta-depleted transplantation in children. TCRbeta library construction was performed incorporating unique molecular identifiers. TCRdb reanalysed the PCR reads using MiXCR and keeps one entry per CDR3 protein. The sample carries hundreds of thousands of distinct CDR3 sequences, roughly 33% recorded once. Trimming pared 2 bases from V and 3 bases from J, leaving 17 bases between. The CDR3 is made up of 17 amino acids. Per germline, CDR1 MNHNY and CDR2 SVGAGI (reference sequence). This clonotype was observed a few times. The sequence came from a human donor who donated a stem cell graft to a child with aplastic anemia. Material: PBMCs from the stem cell graft donor, obtained from the stem cell graft. V gene TRBV6-6 combines with J gene TRBJ1-3; D is perhaps TRBD1 (6 bases). The CDR3 spells CASSYGSGEQGGNTIYF. The CDR3 DNA reads TGTGCCAGCAGTTACGGAAGTGGAGAACAGGGTGGAAACACCATATATTTT.